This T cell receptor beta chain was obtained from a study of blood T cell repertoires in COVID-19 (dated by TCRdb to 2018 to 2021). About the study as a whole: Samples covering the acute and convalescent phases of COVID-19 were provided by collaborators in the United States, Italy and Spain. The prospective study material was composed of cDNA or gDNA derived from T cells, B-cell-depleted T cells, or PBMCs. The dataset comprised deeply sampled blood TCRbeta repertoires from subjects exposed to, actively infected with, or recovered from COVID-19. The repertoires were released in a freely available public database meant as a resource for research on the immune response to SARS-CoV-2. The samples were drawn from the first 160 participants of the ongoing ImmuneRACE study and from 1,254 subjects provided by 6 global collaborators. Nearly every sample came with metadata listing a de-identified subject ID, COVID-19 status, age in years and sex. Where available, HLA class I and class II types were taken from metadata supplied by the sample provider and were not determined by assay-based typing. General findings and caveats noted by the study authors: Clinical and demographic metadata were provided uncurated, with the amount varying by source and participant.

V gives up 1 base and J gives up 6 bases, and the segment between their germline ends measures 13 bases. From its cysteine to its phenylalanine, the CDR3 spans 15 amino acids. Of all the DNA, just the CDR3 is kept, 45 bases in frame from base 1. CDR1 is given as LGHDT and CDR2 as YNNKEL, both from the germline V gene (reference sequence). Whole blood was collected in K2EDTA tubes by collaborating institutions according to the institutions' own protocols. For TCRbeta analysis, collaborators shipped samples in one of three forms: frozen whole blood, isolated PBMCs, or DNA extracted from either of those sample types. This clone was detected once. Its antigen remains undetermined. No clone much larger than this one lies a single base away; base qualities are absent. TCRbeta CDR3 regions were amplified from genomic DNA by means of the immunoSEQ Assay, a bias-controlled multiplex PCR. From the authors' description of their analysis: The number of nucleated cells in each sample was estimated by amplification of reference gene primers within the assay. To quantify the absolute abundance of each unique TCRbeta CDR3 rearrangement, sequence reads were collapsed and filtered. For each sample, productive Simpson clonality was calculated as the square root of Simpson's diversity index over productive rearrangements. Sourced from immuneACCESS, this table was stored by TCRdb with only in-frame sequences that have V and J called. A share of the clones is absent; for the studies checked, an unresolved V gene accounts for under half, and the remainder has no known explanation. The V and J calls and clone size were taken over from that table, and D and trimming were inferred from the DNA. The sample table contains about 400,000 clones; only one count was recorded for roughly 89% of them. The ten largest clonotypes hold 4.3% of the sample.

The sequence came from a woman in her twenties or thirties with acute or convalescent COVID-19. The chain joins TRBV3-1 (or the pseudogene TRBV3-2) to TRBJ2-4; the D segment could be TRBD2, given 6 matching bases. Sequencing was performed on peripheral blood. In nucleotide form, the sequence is TGTGCCAGCAGCCAAGTCGGAGGGGATAGAAACATTCAGTACTTC. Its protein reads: CASSQVGGDRNIQYF.